This T cell receptor beta chain was observed in a study of shared clonotypes between healthy human individuals. CD8 cells classed as naive were CD45RO-negative and positively selected for CCR7, excluding terminally differentiated effector memory CD45RA+ cells. An even split of each subset's genomic DNA across several immunoSEQ plates was performed. The method was immunoSEQ multiplex PCR; TCRdb's version includes in-frame clones alone and lacks a portion of them. The sample includes about 2.1 million clones, more than 85% of them seen just once. Germline values: CDR1 SGHDT, CDR2 YYEEEE. The CDR3 is made up of 14 amino acids. V gave up 3 bases and J gave up 8 bases; unmatched junction bases: 7.

Input material: naive CD8+ T cells from PBMCs. The V gene is TRBV5-6, the J gene TRBJ2-1, with 8 bases matching TRBD1. The clonotype comes from a young man in good health. Some clones in this sample may be carry-over from other donors' samples. The CDR3 spells CASSSGRGRDEQFF. CDR3 in DNA: TGTGCCAGCAGCTCCGGCAGGGGGCGGGATGAGCAGTTCTTC.